This T cell receptor (beta chain) came from a study of monozygotic twins with inflammatory bowel disease. The CDR3 has 12 residues. Per germline, CDR1 SGHTA and CDR2 FQGNSA. TCRdb re-called the 5' RACE reads; every CDR3 protein appears as one record, without DNA. The table lists more than 300,000 distinct CDR3 sequences, with just over 2.5% in the top ten. The chain carries TRBV7-2 and TRBJ2-5; TCRdb outputs TRBD1, but without DNA this stays unchecked. The sequencing input was blood. The receptor was isolated from a human donor with ulcerative colitis or Crohn's disease, or a healthy co-twin of an affected twin (not recorded which). CDR3 sequence reads: CASSRQLETQYF.